Listed here is a single T cell receptor beta chain. This entry comes from a study of cytomegalovirus exposure and HLA in healthy donors. For the study at large: Out of 150 million to 200 million T cells, an earlier analysis found more than 95 million unique TCR beta sequences in total.

The CDR3 extends over 13 amino acids. From germline, CDR1 is MDHEN and CDR2 SYDVKM. Trimming took off 2 bases at V and 0 bases at J, with 4 bases between the two ends. This PCR relied on a set of 60 Vbeta primers and 13 Jbeta primers. The data were produced by immunoSEQ multiplex PCR, yet TCRdb's version contains in-frame clones alone and is incomplete. The repertoire consists of 75,000 to 90,000 clones, with roughly 78% occurring once and the leading ten covering approximately 4.6%. The J gene is TRBJ2-5, the V gene TRBV28; D unresolved. The sequenced sample was PBMCs. The clonotype comes from a man aged 35 to 55 in good health and CMV-seronegative. The CDR3 DNA is TGTGCCAGCAGTTTACAGTACCAAGAGACCCAGTACTTC. Translated: CASSLQYQETQYF.